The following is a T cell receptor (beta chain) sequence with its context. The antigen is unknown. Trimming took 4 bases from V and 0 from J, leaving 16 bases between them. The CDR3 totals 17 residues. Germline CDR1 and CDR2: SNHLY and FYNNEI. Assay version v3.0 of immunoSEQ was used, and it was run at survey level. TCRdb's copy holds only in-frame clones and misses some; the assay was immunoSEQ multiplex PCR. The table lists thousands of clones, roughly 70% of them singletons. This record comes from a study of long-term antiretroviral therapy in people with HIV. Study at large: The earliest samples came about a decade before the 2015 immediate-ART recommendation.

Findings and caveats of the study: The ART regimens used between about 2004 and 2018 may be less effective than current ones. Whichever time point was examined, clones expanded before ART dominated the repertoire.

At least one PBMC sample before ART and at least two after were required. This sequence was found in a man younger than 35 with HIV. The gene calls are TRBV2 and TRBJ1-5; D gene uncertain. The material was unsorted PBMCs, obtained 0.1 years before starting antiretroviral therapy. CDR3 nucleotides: TGTGCCAGCAGTGGAGCGGGCCAAACGTATAGCAATCAGCCCCAGCATTTT. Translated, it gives CASSGAGQTYSNQPQHF.